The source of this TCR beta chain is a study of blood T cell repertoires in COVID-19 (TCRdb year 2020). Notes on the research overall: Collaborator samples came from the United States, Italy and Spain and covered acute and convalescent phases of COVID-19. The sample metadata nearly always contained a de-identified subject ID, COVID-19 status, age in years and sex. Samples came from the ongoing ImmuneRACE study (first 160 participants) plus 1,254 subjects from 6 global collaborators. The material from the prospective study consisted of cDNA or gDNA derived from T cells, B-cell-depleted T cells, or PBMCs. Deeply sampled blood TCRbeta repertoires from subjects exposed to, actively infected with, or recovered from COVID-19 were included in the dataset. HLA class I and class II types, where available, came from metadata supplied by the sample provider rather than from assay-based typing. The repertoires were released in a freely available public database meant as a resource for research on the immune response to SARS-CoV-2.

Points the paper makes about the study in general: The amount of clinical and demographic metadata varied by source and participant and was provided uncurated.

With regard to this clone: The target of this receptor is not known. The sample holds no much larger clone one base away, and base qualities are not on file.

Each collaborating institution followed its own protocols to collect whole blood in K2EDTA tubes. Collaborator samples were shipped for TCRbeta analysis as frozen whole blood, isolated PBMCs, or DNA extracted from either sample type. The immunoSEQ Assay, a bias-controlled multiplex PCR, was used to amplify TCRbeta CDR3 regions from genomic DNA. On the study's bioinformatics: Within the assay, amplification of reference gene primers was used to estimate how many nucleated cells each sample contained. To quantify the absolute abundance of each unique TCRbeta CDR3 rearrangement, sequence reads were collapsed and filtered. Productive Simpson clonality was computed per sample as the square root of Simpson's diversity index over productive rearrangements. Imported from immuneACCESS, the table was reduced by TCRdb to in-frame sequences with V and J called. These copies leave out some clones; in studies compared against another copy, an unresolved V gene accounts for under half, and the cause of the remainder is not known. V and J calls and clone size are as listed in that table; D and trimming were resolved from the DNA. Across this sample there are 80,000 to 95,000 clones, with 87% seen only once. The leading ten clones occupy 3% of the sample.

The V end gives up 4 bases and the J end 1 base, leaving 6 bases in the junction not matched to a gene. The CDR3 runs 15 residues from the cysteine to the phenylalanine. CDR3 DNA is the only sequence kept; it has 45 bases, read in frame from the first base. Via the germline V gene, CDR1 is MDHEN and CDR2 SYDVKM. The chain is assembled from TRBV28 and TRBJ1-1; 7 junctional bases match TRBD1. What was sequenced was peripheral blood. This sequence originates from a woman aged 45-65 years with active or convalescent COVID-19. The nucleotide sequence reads TGTGCCAGCAGTTCTCGGACAGGATGGAACACTGAAGCTTTCTTT. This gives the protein CASSSRTGWNTEAFF.